These T cell receptor beta chains were read from a single sample in a study of T-cell reconstitution after alpha-beta-depleted transplantation in children. TCRdb reprocessed the PCR reads with MiXCR, giving one entry per CDR3 protein. The sample consists of around 800,000 distinct CDR3 sequences, approximately 15% of them appearing once. The sequenced sample was PBMCs, mostly from graft donor cells, obtained 360 days after TCRalphabeta/CD19-depleted stem cell transplant. Receptors were obtained from a male patient under 18 who had a stem cell transplant for acute lymphoblastic leukemia, so the T cells may come from the graft donor. Both conserved end residues are part of each CDR3. Each record gives: V gene, clone size, J gene, CDR3 protein. The size of a clone is reported for some rows only, either as once, few or many, or as a class for expanded clones.

v_gene: TRBV19; abundance: .; j_gene: TRBJ2-3; CDR3aa: CASSLYSSRGDTQYF
v_gene: TRBV4-1; abundance: .; j_gene: TRBJ2-7; CDR3aa: CASSQADRVLEQYF
v_gene: TRBV6-1; abundance: many; j_gene: TRBJ2-3; CDR3aa: CASKAMVAGSSTDTQYF
v_gene: TRBV7-9; abundance: .; j_gene: TRBJ2-5; CDR3aa: CASSLGGGPLETQYF
v_gene: TRBV6-1; abundance: many; j_gene: TRBJ2-3; CDR3aa: CASSQTVNTDTQYF
v_gene: TRBV5-1; abundance: many; j_gene: TRBJ2-2; CDR3aa: CASSRTSGELFF
v_gene: TRBV15; abundance: .; j_gene: TRBJ2-1; CDR3aa: CATSRPGLAGEHYNEQFF
v_gene: TRBV30; abundance: .; j_gene: TRBJ1-2; CDR3aa: CAWSVRRQGVYGYTF
v_gene: TRBV5-1; abundance: many; j_gene: TRBJ1-5; CDR3aa: CASSLEGGQPQHF
v_gene: TRBV29-1; abundance: .; j_gene: TRBJ2-2; CDR3aa: CSVGTPITGELFF
v_gene: TRBV12-3/TRBV12-4; abundance: .; j_gene: TRBJ2-3; CDR3aa: CASSTDVGRTSTDTQYF
v_gene: TRBV3-1; abundance: .; j_gene: TRBJ2-7; CDR3aa: CASSQDIGDFYEQYF
v_gene: TRBV15; abundance: many; j_gene: TRBJ2-1; CDR3aa: CATSRDWGGGHNEQFF
v_gene: TRBV15; abundance: .; j_gene: TRBJ2-7; CDR3aa: CATSSPGTSGTYEQYF
v_gene: TRBV12-3/TRBV12-4; abundance: many; j_gene: TRBJ2-1; CDR3aa: CASSLGVGGNEQFF
v_gene: TRBV7-6; abundance: few; j_gene: TRBJ1-1; CDR3aa: CASSLVDSLTEAFF
v_gene: TRBV3-1; abundance: .; j_gene: TRBJ2-5; CDR3aa: CASCLGGTILLGQETQYF
v_gene: TRBV6-5; abundance: .; j_gene: TRBJ2-3; CDR3aa: CASSYALQSTDTQYF
v_gene: TRBV6-2/TRBV6-3; abundance: .; j_gene: TRBJ1-1; CDR3aa: CASRSLRTGGTEAFF
v_gene: TRBV6-5; abundance: few; j_gene: TRBJ2-1; CDR3aa: CASSYGGVSSYNEQFF
v_gene: TRBV9; abundance: .; j_gene: TRBJ2-5; CDR3aa: CASSVSSGPSLRETQYF
v_gene: TRBV7-2; abundance: .; j_gene: TRBJ2-4; CDR3aa: CASSFAVNIQYF
v_gene: TRBV5-1; abundance: few; j_gene: TRBJ2-7; CDR3aa: CASTGPVYEQYF
v_gene: TRBV3-1; abundance: many; j_gene: TRBJ2-5; CDR3aa: CASSQGTAQETQYF
v_gene: TRBV15; abundance: few; j_gene: TRBJ2-3; CDR3aa: CATSGQGGQYF
v_gene: TRBV4-2; abundance: .; j_gene: TRBJ2-2; CDR3aa: CASSQDPGLQTGELFF
v_gene: TRBV9; abundance: few; j_gene: TRBJ2-1; CDR3aa: CASSVAPAGVLDEQFF
v_gene: TRBV12-3/TRBV12-4; abundance: .; j_gene: TRBJ1-1; CDR3aa: CASGAVYRHTEAFF
v_gene: TRBV9; abundance: many; j_gene: TRBJ2-7; CDR3aa: CASSDDLSYEQYF
v_gene: TRBV12-3/TRBV12-4; abundance: .; j_gene: TRBJ2-1; CDR3aa: CASSGFQLYNEQFF
v_gene: TRBV27; abundance: few; j_gene: TRBJ2-7; CDR3aa: CASSLSPRTGAYEQYF
v_gene: TRBV18; abundance: few; j_gene: TRBJ1-1; CDR3aa: CASSPGRFDTEAFF
v_gene: TRBV7-2; abundance: .; j_gene: TRBJ2-3; CDR3aa: CASSLALGTSDTQYF
v_gene: TRBV5-1; abundance: few; j_gene: TRBJ2-5; CDR3aa: CASSLGSGPQETQYF
v_gene: TRBV6-4; abundance: .; j_gene: TRBJ2-3; CDR3aa: CASSDSAASTDTQYF
v_gene: TRBV20-1; abundance: .; j_gene: TRBJ1-1; CDR3aa: CSARSRGRDTEAFF
v_gene: TRBV5-1; abundance: few; j_gene: TRBJ2-5; CDR3aa: CASSSRTAMPQETQYF
v_gene: TRBV12-3/TRBV12-4; abundance: .; j_gene: TRBJ1-5; CDR3aa: CASSLRLSGAPYSNQPQHF
v_gene: TRBV12-3/TRBV12-4; abundance: many; j_gene: TRBJ2-1; CDR3aa: CASSLDASSYNEQFF
v_gene: TRBV12-3/TRBV12-4; abundance: few; j_gene: TRBJ2-1; CDR3aa: CASTGTGGGYNEQFF
v_gene: TRBV12-3/TRBV12-4; abundance: few; j_gene: TRBJ1-5; CDR3aa: CASSFRGVGNQPQHF
v_gene: TRBV7-2; abundance: few; j_gene: TRBJ1-1; CDR3aa: CASSSFRAGANTEAFF
v_gene: TRBV24-1; abundance: many; j_gene: TRBJ2-4; CDR3aa: CATSDGTVAKNIQYF
v_gene: TRBV5-5; abundance: few; j_gene: TRBJ2-3; CDR3aa: CASSSRGRGTDTQYF
v_gene: TRBV29-1; abundance: .; j_gene: TRBJ2-7; CDR3aa: CSVGQIEQYF
v_gene: TRBV11-2; abundance: .; j_gene: TRBJ2-5; CDR3aa: CASSLSVLETQYF
v_gene: TRBV28; abundance: many; j_gene: TRBJ2-3; CDR3aa: CASMASSTDTQYF
v_gene: TRBV6-1; abundance: few; j_gene: TRBJ2-1; CDR3aa: CASSEVQGYNEQFF
v_gene: TRBV12-3/TRBV12-4; abundance: .; j_gene: TRBJ1-1; CDR3aa: CASSPRGRRNTEAFF
v_gene: TRBV11-2; abundance: .; j_gene: TRBJ1-2; CDR3aa: CASGYTRSYYGYTF
v_gene: TRBV15; abundance: .; j_gene: TRBJ2-7; CDR3aa: CATSIESPAAGFYEQYF
v_gene: TRBV20-1; abundance: many; j_gene: TRBJ2-3; CDR3aa: CSARDRGGPQNTDTQYF
v_gene: TRBV27; abundance: .; j_gene: TRBJ2-3; CDR3aa: CASSLSSADTQYF